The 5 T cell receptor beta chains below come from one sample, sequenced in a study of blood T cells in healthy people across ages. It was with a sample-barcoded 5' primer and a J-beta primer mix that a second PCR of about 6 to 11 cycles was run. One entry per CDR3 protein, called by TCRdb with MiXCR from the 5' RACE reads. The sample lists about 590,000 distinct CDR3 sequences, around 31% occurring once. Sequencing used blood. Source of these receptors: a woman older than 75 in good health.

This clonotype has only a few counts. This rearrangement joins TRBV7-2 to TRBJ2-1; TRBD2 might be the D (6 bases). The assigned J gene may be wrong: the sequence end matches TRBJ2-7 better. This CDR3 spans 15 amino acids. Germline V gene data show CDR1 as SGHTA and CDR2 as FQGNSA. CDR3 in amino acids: CASSLDGGYYNEQYF. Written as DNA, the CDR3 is TGTGCCAGCAGCTTAGACGGGGGTTACTACAATGAGCAGTACTTC.

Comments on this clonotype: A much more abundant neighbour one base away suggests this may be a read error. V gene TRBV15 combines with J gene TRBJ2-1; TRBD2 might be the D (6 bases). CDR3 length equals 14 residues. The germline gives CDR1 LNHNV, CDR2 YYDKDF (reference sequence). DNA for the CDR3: TGTGCCACCAGCAGATCGGACTACTACAATGGGCAGTTCTTC. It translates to CATSRSDYYNGQFF.

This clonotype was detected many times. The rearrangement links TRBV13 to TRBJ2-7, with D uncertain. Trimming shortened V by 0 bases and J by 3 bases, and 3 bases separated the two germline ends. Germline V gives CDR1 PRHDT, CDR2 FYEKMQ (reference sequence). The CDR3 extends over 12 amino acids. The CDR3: CASSLGRYEQYF. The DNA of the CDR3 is TGTGCCAGCAGCTTAGGCCGCTACGAGCAGTACTTC.

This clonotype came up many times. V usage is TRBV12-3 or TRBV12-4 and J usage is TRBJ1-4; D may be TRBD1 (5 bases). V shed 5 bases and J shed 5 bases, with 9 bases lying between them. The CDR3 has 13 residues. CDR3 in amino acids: CASSNYRNEKLFF. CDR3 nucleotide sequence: TGTGCCAGCAGTAACTACAGGAATGAAAAACTGTTTTTT.

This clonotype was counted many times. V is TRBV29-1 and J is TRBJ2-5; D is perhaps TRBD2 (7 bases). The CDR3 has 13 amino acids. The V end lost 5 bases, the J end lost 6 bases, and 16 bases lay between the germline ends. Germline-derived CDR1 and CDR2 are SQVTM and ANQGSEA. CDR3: CSVFSGGTQTQYF. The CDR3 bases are TGCAGCGTTTTTTCGGGGGGCACGCAGACCCAGTACTTC.